What follows describes a single T cell receptor (beta chain). The data stem from a study of blood T cell repertoires in COVID-19. Across the study: T cells, B-cell-depleted T cells, or PBMCs provided the cDNA or gDNA that served as material.

The junction had 9 bases not matched to a gene; V was cut back by 3 bases and J by 4 bases. Germline CDR1 SGHRS, CDR2 YFSETQ. This CDR3 is 18 amino acids long. Libraries were prepared by immunoSEQ multiplex PCR; TCRdb keeps only in-frame clonotypes and omits some of them. The sample shows over 130,000 clones, about nine tenths of them seen only once. This receptor was taken from a woman aged 55-70 years with active or convalescent COVID-19. Source material: peripheral blood. The chain carries TRBV5-1 and TRBJ2-1; 14 bases agree with TRBD2. The CDR3 sequence is CASSSHGTSGGNYNEQFF. As DNA, the CDR3 is TGCGCCAGCAGCTCGCATGGGACTAGCGGGGGAAATTACAATGAGCAGTTCTTC.